This TCR beta chain was retrieved from a study of blood T cell repertoires in COVID-19. Study-wide context: The samples span acute and convalescent COVID-19 from the United States, Italy and Spain.

Per the original data handling: Amplification from reference gene primers served as the basis for estimated nucleated cell counts. Assay: immunoSEQ multiplex PCR; the TCRdb copy retains only in-frame clones and omits some. V, J and clone size derive from that table, while D and trimming were established from the DNA sequence. The data show roughly 180,000 clones, with roughly 80% seen just once and about 5.7% held by the top ten. Participants spanned ages about 18 to 100 years and resided in 20 to 30 US areas. Cohort assignment relied on participant-reported clinical history. Trimming removed 2 bases at V and 2 bases at J, with 7 bases between. The CDR3 loop spans 15 amino acids. The germline V gene has CDR1 SEHNR and CDR2 FQNEAQ (reference sequence). This clone has only a few counts.

This sequence was found in a woman in her forties with acute COVID-19. The sequencing sample was made of PBMCs or T cells enriched from blood (not recorded which). The V call is TRBV7-9, the J call TRBJ2-6; perhaps TRBD1 as D (6 bases). CDR3 bases: TGTGCCAGCAGCTTAACAGGGACTGGGGCCAACGTCCTGACTTTC. Protein: CASSLTGTGANVLTF.